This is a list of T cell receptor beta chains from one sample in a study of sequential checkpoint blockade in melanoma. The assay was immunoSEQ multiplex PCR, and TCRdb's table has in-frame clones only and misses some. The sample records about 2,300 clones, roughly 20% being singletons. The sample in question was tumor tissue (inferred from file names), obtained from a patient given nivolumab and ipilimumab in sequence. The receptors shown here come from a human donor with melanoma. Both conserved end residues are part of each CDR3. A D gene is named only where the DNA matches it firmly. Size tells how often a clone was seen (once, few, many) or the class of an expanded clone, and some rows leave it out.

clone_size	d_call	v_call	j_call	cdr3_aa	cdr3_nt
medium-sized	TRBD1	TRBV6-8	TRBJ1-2	CASSPPPGTGFVVNYGYTF	TGTGCCAGCAGCCCCCCGCCCGGGACAGGGTTCGTAGTTAACTATGGCTACACCTTC
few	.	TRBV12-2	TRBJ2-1	CASRLRREGRDEQFF	TGTGCAAGTCGCTTAAGGAGGGAGGGCCGCGATGAGCAGTTCTTC
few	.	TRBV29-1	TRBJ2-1	CSVEGVENEQFF	TGCAGCGTTGAAGGGGTTGAAAACGAGCAGTTCTTC
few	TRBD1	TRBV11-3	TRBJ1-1	CASSLGTVNTEAFF	TGTGCCAGCAGTCTCGGGACAGTGAACACTGAAGCTTTCTTT
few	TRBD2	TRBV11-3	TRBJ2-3	CASSRAGRGAGDTQYF	TGTGCCAGCAGCCGGGCTGGGCGGGGGGCCGGAGATACGCAGTATTTT
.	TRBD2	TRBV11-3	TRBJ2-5	CASSLGVVSGSKGETQYF	TGTGCCAGCAGCTTAGGAGTGGTCAGCGGGAGCAAAGGAGAGACCCAGTACTTC
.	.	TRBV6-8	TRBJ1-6	CASSVASSYNSPLHF	TGTGCCAGCAGTGTAGCTAGCTCCTATAATTCACCCCTCCACTTT
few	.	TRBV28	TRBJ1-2	CASSLSLYGYTF	TGTGCCAGCAGTTTAAGCCTGTATGGCTACACCTTC
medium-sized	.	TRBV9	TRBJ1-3	CASSPSPKLSGNTIYF	TGTGCCAGCAGCCCATCACCGAAACTCTCTGGAAACACCATATATTTT
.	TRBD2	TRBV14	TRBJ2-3	CASSLGTGTSGRDTQYF	TGTGCCAGCAGCCTCGGTACGGGTACTAGCGGGCGGGATACGCAGTATTTT
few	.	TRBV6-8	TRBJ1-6	CASSYSASSYNSPLHF	TGTGCCAGCAGTTACTCAGCGAGCTCCTATAATTCACCCCTCCACTTT
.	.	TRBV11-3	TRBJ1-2	CASSPGSGSYGYTF	TGTGCCAGCAGCCCAGGGTCCGGGAGCTATGGCTACACCTTC
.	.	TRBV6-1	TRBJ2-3	CASSEELGGTDTQYF	TGTGCCAGCAGTGAAGAGCTCGGGGGCACAGATACGCAGTATTTT
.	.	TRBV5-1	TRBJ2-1	CASSGGASYNEQFF	TGCGCCAGTTCCGGAGGGGCCTCCTACAATGAGCAGTTCTTC